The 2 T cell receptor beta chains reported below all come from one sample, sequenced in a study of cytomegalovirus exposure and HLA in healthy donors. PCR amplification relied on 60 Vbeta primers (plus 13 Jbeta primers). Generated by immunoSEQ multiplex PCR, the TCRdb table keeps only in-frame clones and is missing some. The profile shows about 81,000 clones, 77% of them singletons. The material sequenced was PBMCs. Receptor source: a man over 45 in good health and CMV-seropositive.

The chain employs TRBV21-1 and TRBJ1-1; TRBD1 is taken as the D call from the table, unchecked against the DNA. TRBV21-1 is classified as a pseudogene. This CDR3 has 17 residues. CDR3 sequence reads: CASSKAPEQGENTEAFF. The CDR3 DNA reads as TGTGCCAGCAGCAAAGCGCCGGAGCAGGGGGAGAACACTGAAGCTTTCTTT.

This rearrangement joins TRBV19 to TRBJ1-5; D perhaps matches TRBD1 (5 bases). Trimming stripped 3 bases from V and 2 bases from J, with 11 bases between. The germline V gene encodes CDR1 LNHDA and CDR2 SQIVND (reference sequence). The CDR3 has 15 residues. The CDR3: CASSMVQGGNQPQHF. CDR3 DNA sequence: TGTGCCAGTAGTATGGTTCAGGGCGGCAATCAGCCCCAGCATTTT.